This TCR beta chain was retrieved from a study of shared clonotypes between healthy human individuals. The CDR3 runs to 16 residues. The V segment lost 3 bases and the J segment 0 bases; nucleotides outside the gene matches: 7. Looked up from germline, CDR1 is SGHNT and CDR2 is YYREEE (reference sequence). Running of the assay took place at deep level. Using ten immunoSEQ deep assay plates, investigators sequenced unsorted PBMC DNA. As handled by the study authors: ImmunoSEQ sequences covered only the junction and lacked quality scores; filtering therefore differed. Profiling relied on immunoSEQ multiplex PCR, and the TCRdb table lists in-frame clones only, not all of them. V and J calls and clone size come straight from that table; D and trimming were deduced from the DNA. The sample has 450,000 to 500,000 clones, around 80% seen once. This clone was seen more than once but under ten times.

The TCR was taken from a middle-aged woman in good health. Some clones in this sample may be carry-over from other donors' samples. The chain is built from TRBV5-4 and TRBJ2-7; 9 bases are shared with TRBD1. The sequenced sample was PBMCs. The DNA for the CDR3 is TGTGCCAGCAGCTCGGGCCCGGACAGGGGCTCCTACGAGCAGTACTTC. This encodes CASSSGPDRGSYEQYF.